This TCR beta chain was captured in a study of T-cell reconstitution after alpha-beta-depleted transplantation in children. Turning to this clonotype: Its antigen is as yet unknown. This likely comes from a read error, as the CDR3 has no conserved phenylalanine or tryptophan at its end.

The CDR3 runs 17 residues. Germline values: CDR1 DFQATT, CDR2 SNEGSKA (reference sequence). With V trimmed by 5 bases and J by 0 bases, 8 bases remained unmatched. Preparation of the TCRbeta library used unique molecular identifiers. TCRdb ran MiXCR on the PCR reads and lists one entry per CDR3 protein. The sample lists some 840,000 distinct CDR3 sequences; under 20% were seen once. Study-level points and caveats: Once a year had passed after transplant, T-cell counts and diversity came mostly from newly produced T cells. At day 60, the high TCRbeta diversity found in some patients originated from recipient T cells and thymic progenitors that had survived. There were reportedly several hundred expanded graft clones from which alpha-beta T cells came about two months after transplant.

The receptor comes from a male patient younger than 18 who had a stem cell transplant for acute lymphoblastic leukemia, so the T cells may come from the graft donor. The V call is TRBV20-1, the J call TRBJ2-1; TRBD2 agrees at 12 bases. Material: PBMCs, mostly from graft donor cells, obtained 360 days after TCRalphabeta/CD19-depleted stem cell transplant. Written as DNA, the CDR3 is TGCAGTGCTCCTAGCGGGAGGGCCTCCTTCTCCTACAATGAGCAGTTCTTG. Translating gives CSAPSGRASFSYNEQFL.